This T cell receptor (beta chain) was obtained from a study of kidney transplant recipient with SARS-CoV-2 infection (dated by TCRdb to 2020 to 2023). V is clipped by 6 bases and J by 0 bases, and the sequence between their germline boundaries is 17 bases long. CDR1 MNHEY and CDR2 SVGEGT were looked up in the germline V gene. The CDR3 spans 17 residues, from the cysteine through the phenylalanine. Left in the record is the CDR3 DNA by itself, 51 bases read in frame from the first base. The time point label, read with the paper, signifies: pre-pandemic baseline sample and day 111 after first positive SARS-CoV-2 test. Sequencer: Illumina MiSeq. The peripheral T cell repertoire was profiled for human TCRbeta genes. Processing in the source paper ran as follows. To account for variability over time, differences in clonotype abundance were tested using beta-binomial modelling. Expanded clonotypes were checked against the ImmuneCODE reference database of SARS-CoV-2-associated TCRs and mapped to regions of the viral genome. Additional repertoire analyses examined TRBV gene usage, CDR3 length, CDR3 amino acid overlap between time points, distributions of clonotype abundance, and Jaccard similarity. TCRdb handled the public reads itself, with Q25 trimming in fastp and clone calling in MiXCR, and kept productive beta chains. Entries are consolidated by CDR3 protein sequence, retaining the most common genes and DNA. The V and J calls were determined by TCRdb, not by the authors. For this sample the table gives roughly 250,000 distinct CDR3 sequences, of which around 26% were detected only once. Of the sample, under 9.5% is held by the ten largest clones.

Comment on this clonotype: The specificity of this receptor is unknown. A much larger clone differs from this one at a single base, so this may be a read error.

The TCR originated in a male patient aged 25 to 39 who had COVID-19 and was a kidney transplant recipient. Where a transplant has occurred, the graft donor may have supplied some of the T cells. The starting material was a blood sample, obtained at baseline and on approximately day 120 from a kidney transplant recipient. This receptor chain uses TRBV6-2 or TRBV6-3 and TRBJ1-4, with a tentative D gene TRBD1 over 5 matching bases. The CDR3 protein is CASSRGLALATNEKLFF. The bases are TGTGCCAGCAGCCGGGGACTGGCCCTTGCAACTAATGAAAAACTGTTTTTT.